Below are 20 T cell receptor beta chains sequenced from a single sample in a study of PD-1 blockade in classical Hodgkin lymphoma. Some clones are missing from TCRdb's copy, which holds only in-frame ones; the method was immunoSEQ multiplex PCR. The table has approximately 44,000 clones, 66% seen once. Indicated time point: cycle 4 day 1 (C4D1), after more than five weeks of nivolumab. Every single patient, without exception, relapsed after autologous stem cell transplantation, and brentuximab vedotin exposure varied. The material sequenced was peripheral blood mononuclear cells (PBMCs), taken before the fourth cycle of nivolumab. The receptors were gathered from a human donor with classical Hodgkin lymphoma.

The chain is built from TRBV9 and TRBJ1-3; D gene ambiguous. The germline V and J ends were trimmed by 4 bases and 4 bases, with 15 bases remaining between them. This CDR3 is 15 amino acids long. Germline V gene data show CDR1 as SGDLS and CDR2 as YYNGEE. Here the CDR3 DNA reads TGTGCCAGCAGCATGGAGGGATCGGGAGGAAACACCATATATTTT. Amino acid sequence: CASSMEGSGGNTIYF.

The CDR3 reads CASGRALNTEAFF. The CDR3 nucleotides read TGTGCCAGTGGCAGGGCCCTGAACACTGAAGCTTTCTTT. The rearrangement uses TRBV19 and TRBJ1-1; possibly TRBD1 for D (5 bases). There are 13 residues in the CDR3. V gave up 8 bases and J gave up 0 bases, with 10 bases separating them. Germline V lookup: CDR1 LNHDA, CDR2 SQIVND (reference sequence).

This chain joins TRBV5-6 and TRBJ2-1; D may be TRBD1 or TRBD2 (6 bases each). There are 15 residues in the CDR3. V was cut by 2 bases and J by 1 base, with 10 bases left in between. Germline loops: CDR1 SGHDT, CDR2 YYEEEE. This CDR3 is CASSFRGGSYNEQFF. The DNA for the CDR3 is TGTGCCAGCAGCTTCAGAGGGGGGTCCTACAATGAGCAGTTCTTC.

The rearrangement uses TRBV28 and TRBJ1-4, with 10 bases fitting TRBD1. Trimming cost V 5 bases and J 7 bases; bases outside gene matches: 10. This CDR3 has 16 residues. CDR1 is MDHEN, CDR2 SYDVKM, per germline. The CDR3 bases are TGTGCCAGCAGTCCCCCAGGACAGGGGGGGGGTGAAAAACTGTTTTTT. As protein: CASSPPGQGGGEKLFF.

The chain combines TRBV5-1 with TRBJ2-6; 13 bases agree with TRBD2. There are 18 residues in the CDR3. Germline CDR1 SGHRS, CDR2 YFSETQ. Trimming removed 3 bases from V and 0 bases from J; junction bases left unmatched: 3. CDR3 DNA sequence: TGCGCCAGCAGCTCGGGACTAGCGGGGATCTCTGGGGCCAACGTCCTGACTTTC. Protein sequence: CASSSGLAGISGANVLTF.

The rearrangement links TRBV2 to TRBJ2-7; D remains unclear. The germline gives CDR1 SNHLY, CDR2 FYNNEI. Trimming removed 4 bases at V and 0 bases at J, with 10 bases between. This CDR3 spans 14 amino acids. The CDR3 DNA is TGTGCCAGCAGTGCCGGGTCCTACTCCTACGAGCAGTACTTC. It codes for CASSAGSYSYEQYF.

In this sample, this clone is medium-sized. The CDR3: CASSPYTGLYYGYTF. DNA of the CDR3: TGTGCCAGCAGTCCCTACACGGGGCTGTACTATGGCTACACCTTC. This rearrangement joins TRBV6-5 to TRBJ1-2, with D tentatively TRBD1 (5 bases). The CDR3 totals 15 residues. The germline V gene encodes CDR1 MNHEY and CDR2 SVGAGI. V was cut by 5 bases and J by 3 bases, with 16 bases left in between.

The chain couples TRBV7-9 to TRBJ1-1; 10 bases match TRBD1. CDR1 and CDR2 from the germline V gene are SEHNR and FQNEAQ (reference sequence). The CDR3 contains 15 residues. Trimming at V came to 1 base and at J to 5 bases, leaving 4 bases not matched to a gene. CDR3 coding DNA: TGTGCCAGCAGCTTAGGGGACAGGGGAGGAACTGAAGCTTTCTTT. Residues: CASSLGDRGGTEAFF.

This clone has just one count. This chain connects TRBV7-7 to TRBJ2-2; 7 bases map to TRBD2. Trimming took 2 bases from V and 4 from J; bases not matched to a gene: 10. Germline CDR1 is SSHAT and CDR2 is FNYEAQ (reference sequence). The length of the CDR3 is 17 residues. CDR3 nucleotides: TGTGCCAGCAGCTTACAGGGCGGGGGACGAGGCACCGGGGAGCTGTTTTTT. Translating it yields CASSLQGGGRGTGELFF.

The chain joins TRBV5-6 to TRBJ1-1, with D tentatively TRBD1 (5 bases). The CDR3 is 12 amino acids. Trimming took 4 bases from V and 7 from J, leaving 11 bases between them. The germline gives CDR1 SGHDT, CDR2 YYEEEE. The CDR3 nucleotides are TGTGCCAGCAGCCGGGACGGCCGTGAAGCTTTCTTT. This codes for CASSRDGREAFF.

This clone was detected once. The chain is built from TRBV11-2 and TRBJ1-5; a possible D gene is TRBD1 (6 bases). The length of the CDR3 is 14 residues. V gave up 5 bases and J gave up 4 bases, with 12 bases separating them. Germline CDR1 is SGHAT and CDR2 is FQNNGV. The CDR3 spells CASSQGRGNQPQHF. The CDR3 bases are TGTGCCAGCAGCCAGGGGAGGGGGAATCAGCCCCAGCATTTT.

This clone has just a few counts. The CDR3 nucleotides read TGTGCCACCAGCAGCAGGGCAACTAATGAAAAACTGTTTTTT. This gives the protein CATSSRATNEKLFF. The chain carries TRBV15 and TRBJ1-4; D is possibly TRBD1 (5 bases). V dropped 3 bases and J dropped 0 bases, with 5 bases sitting between them. Germline V gives CDR1 LNHNV, CDR2 YYDKDF (reference sequence). This CDR3 is built from 14 residues.

This clone was picked up one time. Other DNA sequences of this sample code for an identical CDR3. This chain uses TRBV7-2 with TRBJ2-1; D gene unclear. The germline gives CDR1 SGHTA, CDR2 FQGNSA. Trimming removed 1 base at V and 0 bases at J, with 10 bases between. There are 16 residues in the CDR3. The CDR3 spells CASSLGGSSSYNEQFF. CDR3 DNA: TGTGCCAGCAGCTTAGGAGGAAGTAGCTCCTACAATGAGCAGTTCTTC.

The rearrangement links TRBV30 to TRBJ2-2; unclear D gene. Germline-derived CDR1 and CDR2 are GTSNPN and SVGIG (reference sequence). CDR3 length: 12 amino acids. V was cut by 3 bases and J by 3 bases, with 5 bases left in between. The CDR3 nucleotides read TGTGCCTGGAGGGTGTACACCGGGGAGCTGTTTTTT. It specifies CAWRVYTGELFF.

This clone was seen a few times. V is TRBV5-6 and J is TRBJ2-7; D call uncertain. Trimming pared 0 bases from V and 2 bases from J, leaving 6 bases between. The CDR3 extends over 13 amino acids. Germline values: CDR1 SGHDT, CDR2 YYEEEE. The CDR3, as DNA: TGTGCCAGCAGCTTGGGTGCGCCCTACGAGCAGTACTTC. This gives the protein CASSLGAPYEQYF.

V is TRBV28 and J is TRBJ2-7; 15 bases agree with TRBD2. The length of the CDR3 is 16 residues. Germline values: CDR1 MDHEN, CDR2 SYDVKM. Trimming cost V 5 bases and J 3 bases; bases outside gene matches: 5. CDR3 protein: CASSAPGLAGGYEQYF. CDR3 nucleotide sequence: TGTGCCAGCAGTGCCCCGGGACTAGCGGGAGGCTACGAGCAGTACTTC.

This chain connects TRBV9 to TRBJ1-2; D might be TRBD1 (6 bases). The germline V and J ends were trimmed by 3 bases and 2 bases, with 8 bases remaining between them. CDR1 is SGDLS and CDR2 is YYNGEE in the germline V gene. This CDR3 has 13 amino acids. The CDR3 is CASSEQGNYGYTF. The CDR3 nucleotides read TGTGCCAGCAGCGAACAGGGAAACTATGGCTACACCTTC.

This chain connects TRBV12-5 to TRBJ2-7; no reliable D call. Between the trimmed V and J ends, which lost 1 base and 0 bases, there was a span of 4 bases. Germline CDR1 reads LGHNT; CDR2 reads FRNRAP. The CDR3 loop spans 13 amino acids. CDR3 in amino acids: CASGLGVSYEQYF. The CDR3 DNA follows: TGTGCTAGTGGTTTGGGGGTCTCCTACGAGCAGTACTTC. Full variable domain (rest looked up from reference TRBV12-5 and TRBJ2-7): DARVTQTPRHKVTEMGQEVTMRCQPILGHNTVFWYRQTMMQGLELLAYFRNRAPLDDSGMPKDRFSAEMPDATLATLKIQPSEPRDSAVYFCASGLGVSYEQYFGPGTRLTVT.

V is TRBV9 and J is TRBJ1-2; D remains ambiguous. This CDR3 is built from 13 residues. Germline V lookup: CDR1 SGDLS, CDR2 YYNGEE. Trimming shortened V by 0 bases and J by 4 bases, and 7 bases separated the two germline ends. CDR3 sequence (DNA): TGTGCCAGCAGCGTAGAGCTGGGCTATGGCTACACCTTC. Translated: CASSVELGYGYTF.

This clone was seen ten or more times. V and J are TRBV5-4 and TRBJ2-5, with TRBD2 as a possible D gene (6 bases). The CDR3 totals 18 residues. From germline, CDR1 is SGHNT and CDR2 YYREEE (reference sequence). Trimming removed 0 bases from V and 0 bases from J, with 18 bases in between. The CDR3 bases are TGTGCCAGCAGCTTGGGGGGGGTAAGCGGCCGGGACCAAGAGACCCAGTACTTC. Translation: CASSLGGVSGRDQETQYF.